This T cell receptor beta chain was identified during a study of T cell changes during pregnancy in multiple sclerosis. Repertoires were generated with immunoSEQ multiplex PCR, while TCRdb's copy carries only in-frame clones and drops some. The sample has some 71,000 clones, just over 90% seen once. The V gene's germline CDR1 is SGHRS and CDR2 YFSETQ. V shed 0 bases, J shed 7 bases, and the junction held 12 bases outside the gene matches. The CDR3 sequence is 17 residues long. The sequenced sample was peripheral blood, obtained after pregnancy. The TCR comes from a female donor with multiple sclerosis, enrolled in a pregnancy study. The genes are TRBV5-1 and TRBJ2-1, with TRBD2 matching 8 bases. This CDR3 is CASSLGSTAGGKNEQFF. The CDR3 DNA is TGCGCCAGCAGCTTGGGGAGTACTGCGGGAGGAAAGAATGAGCAGTTCTTC.